This T cell receptor beta chain was identified in a study of blood T cell repertoires in COVID-19. Study-level information: T cells, B-cell-depleted T cells, or PBMCs provided the cDNA or gDNA that served as material.

This CDR3 is built from 10 residues. Germline loops: CDR1 SGHDT, CDR2 YYEEEE. V was clipped by 7 bases and J by 5 bases, with 5 bases between them. Methods used by the authors: Using reference gene primer amplification, nucleated cell counts were estimated. Assay: immunoSEQ multiplex PCR; the TCRdb copy retains only in-frame clones and omits some. V and J calls plus clone size are reproduced from that table; the DNA served to infer D and trimming. The repertoire holds around 330,000 clones, around 88% seen once, with under 2% in the top ten. The chain is built from TRBV5-6 and TRBJ2-3; unclear D gene. The clonotype originates from a woman aged 25-40 years with COVID-19, enrolled during active disease. The sequenced material came from peripheral blood. The CDR3 loop reads CASAGDTQYF. DNA of the CDR3: TGTGCCAGCGCCGGAGATACGCAGTATTTT.